These T cell receptor beta chains were read from a single sample in a study of cytomegalovirus exposure and HLA in healthy donors. Using immunoSEQ multiplex PCR, the repertoire was profiled, and TCRdb retains in-frame clones only, with some absent. The top ten clones hold around 5.4% of a sample with nearly 65,000 clones, 73% of them seen once. The sequenced sample consisted of PBMCs. The receptor source for this set is a man aged 45-65 years in good health and CMV-seronegative. The CDR3 runs from the conserved cysteine through the conserved F or W. A D gene is named only where the DNA matches it firmly. Rows may omit the clone size; those that give it use once, few, many or a size class.

j_call d_call clone_size cdr3_length v_call cdr3_nt cdr3_aa
TRBJ2-2 TRBD2 NA 15 TRBV10-3 TGTGCCATCTGCCCACTAGCGGAGGGTGGCGGGGAGCTGTTTTTT CAICPLAEGGGELFF
TRBJ2-6 NA few 18 TRBV5-1 TGCGCCAGCAGCTGGAAGGGCGGACAGTCCTCTGGGGCCAACGTCCTGACTTTC CASSWKGGQSSGANVLTF
TRBJ2-3 NA NA 11 TRBV7-9 TGTGCCAGCAGCCGTCTGGATACGCAGTATTTT CASSRLDTQYF
TRBJ1-1 NA NA 15 TRBV9 TGTGCCAGCAGCCCCTACGGGGGGGTAAACACTGAAGCTTTCTTT CASSPYGGVNTEAFF
TRBJ2-1 TRBD1 NA 15 TRBV7-6 TGTGCCAGCGGAAGGACAGGGGGCCTAAACAATGAGCAGTTCTTC CASGRTGGLNNEQFF
TRBJ1-1 TRBD1 NA 15 TRBV7-6 TGTGCCAGCAGACGTGACAGGGAACTCAACACTGAAGCTTTCTTT CASRRDRELNTEAFF
TRBJ2-7 NA NA 14 TRBV6-1 TGTGCCAGCATACGAGCGGCGATGAATCACGAGCAGTACTTC CASIRAAMNHEQYF
TRBJ1-3 NA NA 14 TRBV6-1 TGTGCCAGCACTCAGGGCACCTCTGGAAACACCATATATTTT CASTQGTSGNTIYF
TRBJ2-3 TRBD2 NA 16 TRBV19 TGTGCCAGTAGTATTCTAGCGGGGTCTAGCACAGATACGCAGTATTTT CASSILAGSSTDTQYF
TRBJ2-6 NA NA 17 TRBV19 TGTGCCAGTAAGGTCGGGGGGCTCATCTCTGGGGCCAACGTCCTGACTTTC CASKVGGLISGANVLTF
TRBJ1-2 NA NA 14 TRBV27 TGTGCCAGCAGTTTGAGGTCGACGGGCTATGGCTACACCTTC CASSLRSTGYGYTF
TRBJ2-7 NA once 14 TRBV6-5 TGTGCCAGCAGTGAAGAGACAGGACCCTACGAGCAGTACTTC CASSEETGPYEQYF
TRBJ2-5 TRBD2 NA 15 TRBV9 TGTGCCAGCAGCGTTCGGGGGGAACTTGGGGAGACCCAGTACTTC CASSVRGELGETQYF
TRBJ2-1 TRBD2 few 16 TRBV6-1 TGTGCCAGCAGTGTAAAACTAGCGGGGGGGCGGGTTGAGCAGTTCTTC CASSVKLAGGRVEQFF
TRBJ1-5 TRBD1 NA 12 TRBV30 TGTGCCTCGGACAGGGAAGATCAGCCCCAGCATTTT CASDREDQPQHF
TRBJ2-3 NA NA 16 TRBV7-9 TGTGCCAGCAGCTTAGCGGACTCTGCTCATACGGATACGCAGTATTTT CASSLADSAHTDTQYF
TRBJ2-3 TRBD2 NA 15 TRBV6-4 TGTGCCAGCAGGCGCGGGGGGGCCGTCACAGATACGCAGTATTTT CASRRGGAVTDTQYF
TRBJ2-7 NA NA 16 TRBV11-2 TGTGCCAGCAGCCCCCGACGAGACTACGCCTCCTACGAGCAGTACTTC CASSPRRDYASYEQYF
TRBJ1-2 TRBD1 NA 11 TRBV30 TGTGCCTGGGGGACAGGGGATGGCTACACCTTC CAWGTGDGYTF
TRBJ2-3 TRBD2 NA 16 TRBV30 TGTGCCTGGAGTGGGGGACTAGCGGGGGGCCCAGATACGCAGTATTTT CAWSGGLAGGPDTQYF
TRBJ1-1 TRBD1 NA 13 TRBV6-5 TGTGCCAGCAGCACCGTAGACAGGGAAGAAGCTTTCTTT CASSTVDREEAFF
TRBJ2-3 TRBD1 NA 14 TRBV7-9 TGTGCCAGCAGCGCGGACAGGGGCCCAGATACGCAGTATTTT CASSADRGPDTQYF
TRBJ1-2 NA NA 14 TRBV7-9 TGTGCCAGCAGCTCACCGACCGGGTGGGATGGCTACACCTTC CASSSPTGWDGYTF
TRBJ1-6 NA few 13 TRBV6-6 TGTGCCAGCAGTTACGAAAATGGCTCACCCCTCCACTTT CASSYENGSPLHF
TRBJ1-1 NA NA 14 TRBV5-4 TGTGCCAGCAGCCCGGTGGGTTGGGCCACTGAAGCTTTCTTT CASSPVGWATEAFF
TRBJ2-3 TRBD1 NA 14 TRBV19 TGTGCCAGTCAGGACAGGGGGGGACCTGATACGCAGTATTTT CASQDRGGPDTQYF
TRBJ1-1 NA NA 11 TRBV5-4 TGTGCCAGCAGCATAGACAGGGAAGCTTTCTTT CASSIDREAFF
TRBJ2-1 NA NA 13 TRBV29-1 TGCAGCGTACGATCGACAGGCCGCTGGGAGCAGTTCTTC CSVRSTGRWEQFF
TRBJ2-7 TRBD1 NA 16 TRBV9 TGTGCCAGCCGCAGAAGTGACGGGACAGGGGACTACGAGCAGTACTTC CASRRSDGTGDYEQYF
TRBJ2-3 TRBD2 NA 15 TRBV9 TGTGCCAGCAGCTACACTAGCGGGCCGACAGATACGCAGTATTTT CASSYTSGPTDTQYF
TRBJ1-1 NA NA 15 TRBV5-1 TGCGCCAGCAGCTTAGGGGGATGGGCTAACACTGAAGCTTTCTTT CASSLGGWANTEAFF
TRBJ1-1 NA few 15 TRBV4-2 TGTGCCAGCAGCCACCCCGCCGGTTTGAACACTGAAGCTTTCTTT CASSHPAGLNTEAFF
TRBJ1-6 TRBD1 once 14 TRBV6-5 TGTGCCAGCAGTTCCGGGACAGACAATTCACCCCTCCACTTT CASSSGTDNSPLHF